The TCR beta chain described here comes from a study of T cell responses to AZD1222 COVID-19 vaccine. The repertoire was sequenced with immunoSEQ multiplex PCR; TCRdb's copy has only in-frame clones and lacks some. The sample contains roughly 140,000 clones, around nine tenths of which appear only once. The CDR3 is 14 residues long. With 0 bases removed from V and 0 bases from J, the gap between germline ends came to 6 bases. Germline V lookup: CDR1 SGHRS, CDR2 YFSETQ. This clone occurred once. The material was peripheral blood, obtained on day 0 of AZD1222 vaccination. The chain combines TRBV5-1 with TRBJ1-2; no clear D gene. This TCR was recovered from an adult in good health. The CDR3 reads CASSLAQSNYGYTF. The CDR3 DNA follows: TGCGCCAGCAGCTTGGCCCAGTCTAACTATGGCTACACCTTC.